This T cell receptor (beta chain) appears in the sequencing data of a study of blood T cells in healthy people across ages. In the study overall: The capture of about one barcoded beta molecule per two T cells was achieved by template switching.

V dropped 0 bases and J dropped 13 bases, with 19 bases sitting between them. CDR1 is LGHNA, CDR2 YNFKEQ, per germline. This CDR3 spans 15 amino acids. Per-sample yields of isolated PBMCs were at least 6 million. Together with a sample-barcoded 5' primer, a J-beta primer mix was included in a second PCR lasting about 7 to 11 cycles. TCRdb passed the 5' RACE reads through MiXCR, listing each CDR3 protein once. Here the sample spans about 1,600,000 distinct CDR3 sequences, 42% being singletons. The specimen sequenced was blood. The sequence was collected from a woman between 18 and 30 years old in good health. V gene TRBV4-2 combines with J gene TRBJ2-1; TRBD2 is a possible D gene (5 bases). CDR3 protein: CASSQDFLAGETQFF. The DNA of the CDR3 is TGTGCCAGCAGCCAAGATTTTCTAGCTGGGGAGACCCAGTTCTTC.